The T cell receptor beta chain under discussion was sequenced for a study of spatial heterogeneity in lung cancer. Using its own MiXCR run on the 5' RACE reads, TCRdb lists one record per CDR3 protein. Found here are tens of thousands of distinct CDR3 sequences, over 8.5% of them singletons; the top ten hold 6.9%. A word on this clonotype: A much larger clone sits a single nucleotide away, making a read error possible.

Time point: sample taken at primary tumor resection. No cell sorting; template was whole RNA from tumor, lung tissue or PBMC. Trimming took off 4 bases at V and 2 bases at J, with 10 bases between the two ends. The CDR3 is made up of 13 amino acids. CDR1 is SQVTM, CDR2 ANQGSEA, per germline. This sequence was found in a male donor with early-stage non-small cell lung cancer. The V call is TRBV29-1, the J call TRBJ2-3; D not resolved. Sequenced material: PBMCs, taken at surgery. DNA for the CDR3: TGCAGCGTTGCGGTCCAGACCACAGATACGCAGTATTTT. Translation: CSVAVQTTDTQYF.